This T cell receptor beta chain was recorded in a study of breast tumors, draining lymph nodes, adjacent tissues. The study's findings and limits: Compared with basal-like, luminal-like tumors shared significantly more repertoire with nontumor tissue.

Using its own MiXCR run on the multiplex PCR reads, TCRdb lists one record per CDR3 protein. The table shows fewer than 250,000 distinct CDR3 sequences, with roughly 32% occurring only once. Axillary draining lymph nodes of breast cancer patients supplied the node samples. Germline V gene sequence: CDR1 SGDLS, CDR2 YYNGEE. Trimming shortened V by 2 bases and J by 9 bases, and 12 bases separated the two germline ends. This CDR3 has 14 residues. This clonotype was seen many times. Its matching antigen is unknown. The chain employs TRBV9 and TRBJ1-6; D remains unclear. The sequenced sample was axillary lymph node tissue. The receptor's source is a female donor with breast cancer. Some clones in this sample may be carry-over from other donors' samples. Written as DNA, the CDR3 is TGTGCCAGCAGCGTCGACGGGTTGGCTTCACCCCTCCACTTT. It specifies CASSVDGLASPLHF.